Listed here are 10 T cell receptor beta chains from one sample, sequenced in a study of T cell responses to AZD1222 COVID-19 vaccine. The method was immunoSEQ multiplex PCR; TCRdb's version includes in-frame clones alone and lacks a portion of them. The sample has 100,000 to 150,000 clones, approximately 90% seen once. Sequencing was performed on peripheral blood, taken on day 0 of AZD1222 vaccination. The receptors stem from an adult in good health.

This chain uses TRBV10-3 with TRBJ1-1, with a possible D match to TRBD1 (6 bases). The germline V gene encodes CDR1 ENHRY and CDR2 SYGVKD. The CDR3 contains 12 residues. Trimming removed 3 bases at V and 11 bases at J, with 13 bases between. The CDR3 reads CAISDMTGLAFF. DNA for the CDR3: TGTGCCATCAGTGATATGACAGGCCTGGCTTTCTTT.

V and J are TRBV5-6 and TRBJ2-7; 14 positions match TRBD2. Germline V gives CDR1 SGHDT, CDR2 YYEEEE. V was clipped by 4 bases and J by 7 bases; unmatched bases: 16. The CDR3 is made up of 18 amino acids. The CDR3 protein is CASSRRLAGGPFIREQYV. DNA of the CDR3: TGTGCCAGCAGCCGGCGACTAGCGGGAGGGCCCTTTATTCGTGAGCAGTACGTC.

The chain is built from TRBV5-6 and TRBJ2-3; D remains unclear. CDR1 and CDR2 (germline): SGHDT, YYEEEE. The CDR3 runs 16 residues. V was cut by 5 bases and J by 2 bases, with 18 bases left in between. CDR3 region: CASRADQPKFTDTQYF. CDR3 DNA: TGTGCCAGCAGAGCTGACCAACCCAAATTCACAGATACGCAGTATTTT.

V gene TRBV7-9 combines with J gene TRBJ1-4, with D tentatively TRBD1 (6 bases). Looked up from germline, CDR1 is SEHNR and CDR2 is FQNEAQ (reference sequence). V was clipped by 2 bases and J by 2 bases, with 6 bases between them. This CDR3 has 14 residues. The CDR3 DNA reads TGTGCCAGCAGCTTACAGGGGACTAATGAAAAACTGTTTTTT. Protein: CASSLQGTNEKLFF.

The J gene is TRBJ2-5, the V gene TRBV18; the D gene is possibly TRBD1 (6 bases). Germline V lookup: CDR1 KGHSH, CDR2 LQKENI. The CDR3 length is 16 residues. Trimming pared 5 bases from V and 3 bases from J, leaving 19 bases between. The CDR3 nucleotides read TGTGCCAGCTCATCTGGGACATTTTCGCTTAAAGAGACCCAGTACTTC. Translation: CASSSGTFSLKETQYF.

The chain uses TRBV6-4 and TRBJ2-1; D unclear. Germline CDR1 and CDR2: MRHNA and SNTAGT. V gave up 6 bases and J gave up 0 bases, with 9 bases separating them. CDR3 length: 14 residues. The CDR3 nucleotides read TGTGCCAGCAGGTGGACGTACTCCTACAATGAGCAGTTCTTC. This codes for CASRWTYSYNEQFF.

The rearrangement links TRBV10-3 to TRBJ1-1, with TRBD1 as a possible D gene (6 bases). Germline loops: CDR1 ENHRY, CDR2 SYGVKD. This CDR3 is 16 amino acids long. V lost 6 bases to trimming and J lost 0 bases, with 17 bases between them. The CDR3 nucleotides read TGTGCCATCAGCCCCCAGGGGACCCCCATGAACACTGAAGCTTTCTTT. Its protein product is CAISPQGTPMNTEAFF.

The chain joins TRBV5-1 to TRBJ1-1, with 9 bases fitting TRBD1. CDR3 size: 15 residues. Looked up from germline, CDR1 is SGHRS and CDR2 is YFSETQ. Trimming took 4 bases from V and 4 from J; bases not matched to a gene: 8. The CDR3, as DNA: TGCGCCAGCAGCCAACTGGGACAGGGAGGCACTGAAGCTTTCTTT. It specifies CASSQLGQGGTEAFF.

The J gene is TRBJ2-2, the V gene TRBV11-2; TRBD2 matches at 15 bases. The CDR3 spans 18 residues. Unmatched junction bases numbered 10, after V lost 5 bases and J lost 6 bases. CDR1 is SGHAT, CDR2 FQNNGV, per germline. CDR3 DNA: TGTGCCAGCAGCCGGTTCGGGACTAGCGGGAGGAGCGCCGGGGAGCTGTTTTTT. Its translation: CASSRFGTSGRSAGELFF.

The DNA for the CDR3 is TGTGCCAGCAGCTTAGCTAGCGGGAGGACCGGGGAGCTGTTTTTT. This translates into CASSLASGRTGELFF. V gene TRBV11-3 combines with J gene TRBJ2-2, with 11 positions matching TRBD2. The CDR3 runs 15 residues. CDR1 and CDR2 (germline): SGHNT, YENEEA. V lost 1 base and J lost 5; bases outside the gene matches: 0.